Presented here are 12 T cell receptor beta chains from one specimen sequenced in a study of sequential checkpoint blockade in melanoma. Specified treatment: randomized to nivolumab then ipilimumab (arm A) or the reverse (arm B). Here immunoSEQ multiplex PCR was the method, and the copy in TCRdb shows in-frame clones only, minus some. The sample yields 35,000 to 40,000 clones, roughly 32% seen once. The source material was tumor tissue (inferred from file names), sampled from a patient given nivolumab and ipilimumab in sequence. The receptors were sampled from a human donor with melanoma.

The chain carries TRBV28 and TRBJ2-1; 15 bases are shared with TRBD2. Germline V CDR1 and CDR2: MDHEN, SYDVKM. With 3 bases clipped from V and 7 bases from J, the junction kept 4 bases outside the gene matches. The CDR3 is made up of 16 amino acids. CDR3 loop: CASSFRTSGGGNEQFF. The DNA for the CDR3 is TGTGCCAGCAGTTTTAGGACTAGCGGGGGGGGTAATGAGCAGTTCTTC.

The chain carries TRBV5-1 and TRBJ2-7, with TRBD1 as a possible D gene (7 bases). CDR3 length: 15 amino acids. Germline CDR1 and CDR2: SGHRS and YFSETQ. V was clipped by 4 bases and J by 2 bases, with 16 bases between them. The CDR3 region is CASSGGTASPYEQYF. The CDR3 DNA sequence: TGCGCCAGCAGCGGAGGGACAGCTTCCCCCTACGAGCAGTACTTC.

This rearrangement joins TRBV5-1 to TRBJ2-3, with 8 bases aligning to TRBD2. Germline V gives CDR1 SGHRS, CDR2 YFSETQ. V gave up 7 bases and J gave up 2 bases; unmatched junction bases: 12. The CDR3 runs 16 residues. The CDR3 spells CASRMMIAGSTDTQYF. The CDR3 region has the DNA TGCGCCAGCCGGATGATGATAGCGGGATCCACAGATACGCAGTATTTT.

The V call is TRBV19, the J call TRBJ2-7; D unresolved. V lost 10 bases, J lost 2 bases, and 21 bases lay in between. The CDR3 runs to 15 residues. Per the germline V gene, CDR1 is LNHDA and CDR2 is SQIVND (reference sequence). As DNA, the CDR3 is TGTGCCACCGCTGGAACTCCCGCCGGTACCTACGAGCAGTACTTC. Protein sequence: CATAGTPAGTYEQYF.

J is TRBJ2-1 and V is TRBV29-1; no clear D. CDR3 length: 15 amino acids. Germline lookup yields CDR1 SQVTM and CDR2 ANQGSEA. The V end was cut by 0 bases, the J end by 4 bases, with 13 bases between. Here the CDR3 DNA reads TGCAGCGTTGAAGATCTCGCAAAAACTTACAATGAGCAGTTCTTC. Translation: CSVEDLAKTYNEQFF.

The genes are TRBV19 and TRBJ1-2; TRBD1 agrees at 12 bases. The germline gives CDR1 LNHDA, CDR2 SQIVND (reference sequence). This CDR3 region has 17 residues. Trimming at V came to 5 bases and at J to 3 bases, leaving 10 bases not matched to a gene. The CDR3 sequence: CASSPGGQGAPHYGYTF. The DNA for the CDR3 is TGTGCCAGTAGTCCCGGGGGACAGGGGGCCCCTCACTATGGCTACACCTTC.

This clone was seen more than once but under ten times. This chain joins TRBV28 and TRBJ2-1; D unclear. This CDR3 contains 14 residues. Germline assignment: CDR1 MDHEN and CDR2 SYDVKM. The V gene lost 5 bases and the J gene lost 2 bases, with 10 bases spanning the gap. CDR3 sequence (DNA): TGTGCCAGCAGTGGACCGGATGCCTACAATGAGCAGTTCTTC. Its protein is CASSGPDAYNEQFF.

The chain combines TRBV19 with TRBJ1-2, with 7 bases aligning to TRBD1. This CDR3 has 13 residues. Germline V gives CDR1 LNHDA, CDR2 SQIVND (reference sequence). V lost 10 bases and J lost 5; bases outside the gene matches: 10. The CDR3 protein is CATVPNRGYGYTF. The CDR3 region has the DNA TGTGCCACTGTGCCGAACAGGGGATATGGCTACACCTTC.

The table lists this clone with many counts. The chain couples TRBV6-8 to TRBJ1-1; D uncertain. This CDR3 is built from 12 residues. Germline values: CDR1 MNHGY, CDR2 SAAAGT. The ends were cut back, 2 bases at V and 8 bases at J, with 9 bases in the middle. CDR3 region: CASSYIGSEAFF. CDR3 DNA sequence: TGTGCCAGCAGTTACATCGGCAGCGAAGCTTTCTTT.

CDR3 amino acids: CASSPNPTGTNTEAFF. Here the CDR3 DNA reads TGCGCCAGCAGTCCTAACCCGACAGGAACGAACACTGAAGCTTTCTTT. The chain is built from TRBV5-1 and TRBJ1-1; D is perhaps TRBD1 (6 bases). This CDR3 has 16 residues. The germline V and J ends were trimmed by 5 bases and 1 base, with 18 bases remaining between them. Germline-derived CDR1 and CDR2 are SGHRS and YFSETQ.

The rearrangement uses TRBV11-3 and TRBJ1-3, with D possibly matching TRBD1 (6 bases). The CDR3 extends over 16 amino acids. V lost 5 bases and J 0 bases, leaving 14 bases between the germline ends. CDR1 is SGHNT and CDR2 is YENEEA in the germline V gene. CDR3 in DNA: TGTGCCAGCAGCAGATTGGGGGGGCCCTCTGGAAACACCATATATTTT. It translates to CASSRLGGPSGNTIYF. Full variable domain (remainder filled in from reference TRBV11-3 and TRBJ1-3): EAGVVQSPRYKIIEKKQPVAFWCNPISGHNTLYWYLQNLGQGPELLIRYENEEAVDDSQLPKDRFSAERLKGVDSTLKIQPAELGDSAVYLCASSRLGGPSGNTIYFGEGSWLTVV.

Only a few counts were recorded for this clone. This sequence joins TRBV12-2 and TRBJ2-5; TRBD1 is the table's D call, not checked against the DNA. TRBV12-2 is an annotated pseudogene. The CDR3 extends over 17 amino acids. The CDR3 region has the DNA TGTGCAAGTCGCTTATTAAACAGGGGAAGGGCGCAAGAGACCCAGTACTTC. Protein sequence: CASRLLNRGRAQETQYF.